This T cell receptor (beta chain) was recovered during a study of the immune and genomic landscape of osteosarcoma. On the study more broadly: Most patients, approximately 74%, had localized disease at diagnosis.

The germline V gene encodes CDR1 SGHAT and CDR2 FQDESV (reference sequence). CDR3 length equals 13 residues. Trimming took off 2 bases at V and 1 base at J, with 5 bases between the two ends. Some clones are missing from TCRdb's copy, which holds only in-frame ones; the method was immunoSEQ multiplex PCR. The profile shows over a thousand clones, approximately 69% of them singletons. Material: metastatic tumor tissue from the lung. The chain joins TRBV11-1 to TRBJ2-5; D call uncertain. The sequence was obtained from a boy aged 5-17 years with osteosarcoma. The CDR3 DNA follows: TGTGCCAGCAGCTTAACAAGCCAAGAGACCCAGTACTTC. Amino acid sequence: CASSLTSQETQYF.